This T cell receptor (beta chain) came from a study of T cells in Graves' hyperthyroidism and ophthalmopathy. The table lists this clonotype with a few counts. TCR beta CDR3 sequences were amplified from RNA transcripts. RT-PCR in the first round (using the HTBI primer set) targeted the TCR CDR3. TCRdb recomputed calls from the multiplex PCR reads with MiXCR, one row per CDR3 protein. Of hundreds of thousands of distinct CDR3 sequences in the sample, about 15% were seen once. This CDR3 comprises 15 residues. The germline CDR1 and CDR2 sequences are SEHNR and FQNEAQ (reference sequence). J gave up 3 bases and V 3 bases, and 4 bases lay outside the gene matches.

What was sequenced was blood. The clonotype comes from a woman aged 50 to 65 with Graves' ophthalmopathy. The chain couples TRBV7-9 to TRBJ2-2; TRBD1 agrees at 7 bases. The CDR3 is CASSFRGTYTGELFF. The DNA of the CDR3 is TGTGCCAGCAGCTTCAGGGGGACATACACCGGGGAGCTGTTTTTT.